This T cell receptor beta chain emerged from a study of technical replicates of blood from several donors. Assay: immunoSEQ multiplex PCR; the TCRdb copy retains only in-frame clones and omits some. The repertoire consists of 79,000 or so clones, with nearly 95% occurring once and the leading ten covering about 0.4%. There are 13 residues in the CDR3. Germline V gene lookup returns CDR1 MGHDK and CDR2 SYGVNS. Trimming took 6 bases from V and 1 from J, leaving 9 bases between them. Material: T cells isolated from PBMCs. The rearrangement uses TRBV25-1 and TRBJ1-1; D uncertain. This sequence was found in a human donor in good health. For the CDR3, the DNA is TGTGCCAGCAGACCTATTGGGAACACTGAAGCTTTCTTT. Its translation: CASRPIGNTEAFF.